Listed here are 26 T cell receptor beta chains from one sample, sequenced in a study of blood T cell repertoires in COVID-19. Measured with immunoSEQ multiplex PCR; TCRdb has only the in-frame clones, and not every one. The sample includes 250,000 to 350,000 clones, 83% of them seen just once. Material for sequencing was peripheral blood. All receptors come from a woman aged 45-59 years with acute or convalescent COVID-19.

In its sample, this clone was seen many times. The V gene is TRBV7-9, the J gene TRBJ2-5; D is perhaps TRBD2 (5 bases). Germline V CDR1 and CDR2: SEHNR, FQNEAQ (reference sequence). The CDR3 totals 16 residues. The V and J ends lost 5 bases and 4 bases respectively, with 20 bases between them. Here the CDR3 reads CASSPPGSVSGETQYF. The CDR3 bases are TGTGCCAGCAGCCCCCCCGGGTCTGTCAGCGGAGAGACCCAGTACTTC.

The CDR3 DNA reads as TGCGCCAGCAGCTTGGTGAGCGATCAGCCCCAGCATTTT. Protein: CASSLVSDQPQHF. This chain links TRBV5-1 with TRBJ1-5; D is uncertain. Germline V gene data show CDR1 as SGHRS and CDR2 as YFSETQ. CDR3 length equals 13 residues. Trimming cost V 0 bases and J 5 bases, with 6 bases left between them.

The chain employs TRBV29-1 and TRBJ1-1; 7 bases align to TRBD1. Germline loops: CDR1 SQVTM, CDR2 ANQGSEA. The V and J ends lost 4 bases and 5 bases, in that order; junction bases with no gene match: 7. The CDR3 consists of 13 residues. In DNA, the CDR3 is TGCAGCGTTGGTAAGAACAGGGGTACTGAAGCTTTCTTT. Protein: CSVGKNRGTEAFF.

The chain links TRBV11-2 to TRBJ2-5; 7 bases match TRBD1. Germline V lookup: CDR1 SGHAT, CDR2 FQNNGV. V was pared by 4 bases and J by 0 bases, with 2 bases of the junction left unmatched. The CDR3 runs to 14 residues. The CDR3 loop is CASSSGTDQETQYF. In nucleotides, the CDR3 is TGTGCCAGCAGCTCAGGGACAGACCAAGAGACCCAGTACTTC.

The rearrangement joins TRBV5-1 to TRBJ2-3; D unresolved. V gave up 0 bases and J gave up 0 bases, with 8 bases separating them. The CDR3 is made up of 15 amino acids. Germline lookup yields CDR1 SGHRS and CDR2 YFSETQ. The CDR3 nucleotides read TGCGCCAGCAGCTTGGCCTCTCGTAGCACAGATACGCAGTATTTT. Its translation is CASSLASRSTDTQYF.

This clone was seen only a few times. V is TRBV5-8 and J is TRBJ1-2; D unresolved. V lost 2 bases and J lost 2, with 4 bases in between. CDR1 is SGHTS, CDR2 YDEGEE, per germline. The CDR3 consists of 12 residues. The CDR3 DNA reads TGTGCCAGCAGCTTCCTGAACTATGGCTACACCTTC. Its protein is CASSFLNYGYTF.

This chain connects TRBV30 to TRBJ2-7; the match to TRBD1 covers 7 bases. The trim removed 1 base at V and 5 bases at J, leaving 8 bases unmatched. There are 14 residues in the CDR3. Per the germline V gene, CDR1 is GTSNPN and CDR2 is SVGIG (reference sequence). Here the CDR3 DNA reads TGTGCCTGGAGTGCCCGGGACAGAGAAAACGAGCAGTACTTC. Amino acid sequence: CAWSARDRENEQYF.

The chain uses TRBV24-1 and TRBJ2-1; tentatively, D is TRBD2 (6 bases). The CDR3 contains 15 residues. Germline V CDR1 and CDR2: KGHDR, SFDVKD. V lost 9 bases to trimming and J lost 4 bases, with 18 bases between them. The CDR3 sequence: CATGLDGGDYNEQFF. The DNA of the CDR3 is TGTGCCACCGGGTTAGATGGAGGGGATTACAATGAGCAGTTCTTC.

This clone was counted between two and nine times. As DNA, the CDR3 is TGTGCCTGGAGTGTAGAGACTGAAGCTTTCTTT. It is translated as CAWSVETEAFF. The chain employs TRBV30 and TRBJ1-1; D unresolved. Germline values: CDR1 GTSNPN, CDR2 SVGIG (reference sequence). Trimming shortened V by 0 bases and J by 5 bases, and 4 bases separated the two germline ends. This CDR3 region has 11 residues.

The chain couples TRBV6-6 to TRBJ2-1; 9 nucleotides agree with TRBD1. Losses at the gene ends were 2 bases for V and 4 bases for J; bases not matched to a gene: 3. Germline V CDR1 and CDR2: MNHNY, SVGAGI (reference sequence). This CDR3 has 15 residues. The CDR3 region has the DNA TGTGCCAGCAGTTACGTAGGGACAGGGTACAATGAGCAGTTCTTC. This translates into CASSYVGTGYNEQFF.

The chain employs TRBV7-2 and TRBJ2-5; D is unclear. Trimming removed 1 base from V and 1 base from J, with 7 bases in between. The CDR3 length is 14 residues. The V gene's germline CDR1 is SGHTA and CDR2 FQGNSA. The CDR3 sequence is CASSLGRTQETQYF. The CDR3 bases are TGTGCCAGCAGCTTAGGTAGAACCCAAGAGACCCAGTACTTC.

V gene TRBV6-5 combines with J gene TRBJ1-2, with D possibly being TRBD1 (6 bases). Trimming removed 0 bases at V and 4 bases at J, with 12 bases between. CDR1 MNHEY and CDR2 SVGAGI come from the germline V gene. This CDR3 comprises 15 residues. CDR3 DNA: TGTGCCAGCAGTTACTCTTCCAGGGGCGGCTATGGCTACACCTTC. Protein sequence: CASSYSSRGGYGYTF.

This chain links TRBV5-1 with TRBJ1-2; the D is unclear. Trimming left V 0 bases short and J 8 bases short, with 20 bases between. Germline V gives CDR1 SGHRS, CDR2 YFSETQ. This CDR3 is built from 16 residues. The CDR3 nucleotides are TGCGCCAGCAGCTTGGTAGGTTTAGGAGCCTATGTAGGCTACACCTTC. Protein product: CASSLVGLGAYVGYTF.

This clone was picked up one time. The chain employs TRBV7-2 and TRBJ2-2; 11 bases agree with TRBD2. Germline V gene lookup returns CDR1 SGHTA and CDR2 FQGNSA. V shed 4 bases, J shed 2 bases, and the junction held 3 bases outside the gene matches. This CDR3 is 16 amino acids long. The CDR3: CASSSLAGANTGELFF. Written as DNA, the CDR3 is TGTGCCAGCAGCTCACTAGCGGGGGCAAACACCGGGGAGCTGTTTTTT.

The chain employs TRBV29-1 and TRBJ2-7, with 7 bases aligning to TRBD2. In germline, CDR1 is SQVTM, CDR2 ANQGSEA. The trim removed 4 bases at V and 4 bases at J, leaving 10 bases unmatched. This CDR3 spans 14 amino acids. In nucleotides, the CDR3 is TGCAGCGTTGGGGACGGGGGGACCCCGTACGAGCAGTACGTC. This translates into CSVGDGGTPYEQYV.

J is TRBJ1-1 and V is TRBV2, with TRBD1 as a possible D gene (6 bases). Germline lookup yields CDR1 SNHLY and CDR2 FYNNEI. The ends were cut back, 5 bases at V and 4 bases at J, with 8 bases in the middle. The CDR3 covers 12 residues. This chain's CDR3 is CASSKGVTEAFF. In DNA form, the CDR3 reads TGTGCCAGCAGTAAGGGGGTCACTGAAGCTTTCTTT.

The chain carries TRBV6-5 and TRBJ2-3; D call uncertain. V lost 5 bases, J lost 4 bases, and 13 bases lay in between. Germline lookup yields CDR1 MNHEY and CDR2 SVGAGI. This CDR3 contains 14 residues. The CDR3, as DNA: TGTGCCAGCAGTACGACTGGGTTTGCAGATACGCAGTATTTT. It translates to CASSTTGFADTQYF.

V is TRBV10-3 and J is TRBJ1-1; TRBD1 aligns across 7 bases. The V and J ends lost 4 bases and 1 base, in that order; junction bases with no gene match: 3. The CDR3 is 14 amino acids. CDR1 and CDR2 (germline): ENHRY, SYGVKD. The CDR3 sequence is CAISGGTENTEAFF. In nucleotides, the CDR3 is TGTGCCATCAGTGGGGGGACAGAGAACACTGAAGCTTTCTTT.

The chain employs TRBV19 and TRBJ1-5, with D maybe TRBD1 (5 bases). The ends were cut back, 5 bases at V and 6 bases at J, with 14 bases in the middle. The CDR3 loop spans 14 amino acids. Germline-derived CDR1 and CDR2 are LNHDA and SQIVND (reference sequence). CDR3 protein: CASSVGDFGQPQHF. The CDR3 bases are TGTGCCAGTAGTGTGGGGGACTTTGGTCAGCCCCAGCATTTT.

The chain is built from TRBV7-9 and TRBJ1-1, with D tentatively TRBD1 (5 bases). V was pared by 4 bases and J by 6 bases, with 18 bases between. This CDR3 is 15 amino acids long. Germline lookup yields CDR1 SEHNR and CDR2 FQNEAQ (reference sequence). CDR3 sequence (DNA): TGTGCCAGCAGCTCTGCAGCAGGGTTAAACGCTGAAGCTTTCTTT. Protein sequence: CASSSAAGLNAEAFF.

The V call is TRBV28, the J call TRBJ1-3, with D possibly being TRBD1 (6 bases). CDR1 MDHEN and CDR2 SYDVKM come from the germline V gene. V dropped 6 bases and J dropped 3 bases, with 12 bases sitting between them. The CDR3 has 14 residues. CDR3 DNA: TGTGCCAGCAGCCGGGGACACGGTGGAAACACCATATATTTT. Translation gives CASSRGHGGNTIYF.

This chain's CDR3 is CASSHDPGTSNLDTQYF. Here the CDR3 DNA reads TGCGCCAGCAGCCATGACCCCGGGACTAGCAATCTGGATACGCAGTATTTT. The rearrangement uses TRBV5-1 and TRBJ2-3, with 9 bases lining up with TRBD2. Germline-derived CDR1 and CDR2 are SGHRS and YFSETQ. Trimming cost V 4 bases and J 6 bases; bases outside gene matches: 15. This CDR3 spans 17 amino acids.

This chain uses TRBV7-2 with TRBJ2-7; 7 positions match TRBD2. J lost 6 bases, V lost 4 bases, and 3 bases had no gene match. Germline V gives CDR1 SGHTA, CDR2 FQGNSA. The CDR3 sequence is 12 residues long. Here the CDR3 reads CASSWTRAEQYF. In DNA, the CDR3 is TGTGCCAGCAGCTGGACTAGAGCCGAGCAGTACTTC.

The chain links TRBV4-1 to TRBJ2-5; 11 bases are a match to TRBD2. The CDR3 has 15 amino acids. Germline CDR1 is MGHRA and CDR2 is YSYEKL. The J segment lost 2 bases and the V segment lost 4 bases, leaving 3 bases of the junction unmatched. CDR3 sequence (DNA): TGCGCCAGCAGCCGGGGACTAGCGGCGCAAGAGACCCAGTACTTC. Protein product: CASSRGLAAQETQYF.

The rearrangement links TRBV10-3 to TRBJ1-1, with D tentatively TRBD1 (5 bases). Between the trimmed V and J ends, which lost 2 bases and 3 bases, there was a span of 16 bases. This CDR3 has 16 amino acids. Per the germline V gene, CDR1 is ENHRY and CDR2 is SYGVKD. In DNA form, the CDR3 reads TGTGCCATCAGTGAGGGCCAACAGGATTGGGACACTGAAGCTTTCTTT. Its translation: CAISEGQQDWDTEAFF.

DNA for the CDR3: TGTGCCAGCAGTGAAGCGCCGGCAGGGATGGCAAAACTGTTTTTT. Protein sequence: CASSEAPAGMAKLFF. The chain carries TRBV2 and TRBJ1-4, with D possibly matching TRBD1 (5 bases). The germline V and J ends were trimmed by 0 bases and 10 bases, with 15 bases remaining between them. The germline gives CDR1 SNHLY, CDR2 FYNNEI. The length of the CDR3 is 15 residues.